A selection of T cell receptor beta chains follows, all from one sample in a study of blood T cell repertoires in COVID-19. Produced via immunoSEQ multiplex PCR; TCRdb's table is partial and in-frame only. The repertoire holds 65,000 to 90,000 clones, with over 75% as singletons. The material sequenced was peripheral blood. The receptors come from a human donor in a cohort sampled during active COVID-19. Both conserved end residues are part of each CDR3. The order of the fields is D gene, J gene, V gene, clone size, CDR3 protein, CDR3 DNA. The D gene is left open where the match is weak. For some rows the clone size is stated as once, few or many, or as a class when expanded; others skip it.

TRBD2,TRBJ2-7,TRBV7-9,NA,CASNPSGGLSYEQYF,TGTGCCAGCAACCCTAGCGGGGGCCTCTCCTACGAGCAGTACTTC
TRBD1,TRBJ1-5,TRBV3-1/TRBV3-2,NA,CASSHETGGSNQPQHF,TGTGCCAGCAGCCATGAGACAGGGGGGTCCAATCAGCCCCAGCATTTT
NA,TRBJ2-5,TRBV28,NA,CASSEMGGETQYF,TGTGCCAGCAGTGAAATGGGGGGTGAGACCCAGTACTTC
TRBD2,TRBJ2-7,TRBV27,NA,CASSFLTSGGDLFYEQYF,TGTGCCAGCAGTTTTTTGACTAGCGGGGGAGACCTTTTCTACGAGCAGTACTTC
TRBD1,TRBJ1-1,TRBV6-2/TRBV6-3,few,CASSKLPGQGQRGNTEAFF,TGTGCCAGCAGCAAACTCCCGGGACAGGGCCAGAGGGGGAACACTGAAGCTTTCTTT
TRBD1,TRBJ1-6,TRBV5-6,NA,CASSLYTGGSSYNSPLHF,TGTGCCAGCAGCTTGTATACAGGGGGTAGCTCCTATAATTCACCCCTCCACTTT
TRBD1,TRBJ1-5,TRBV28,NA,CASSLGQGYQPQHF,TGTGCCAGCAGCCTCGGACAGGGTTATCAGCCCCAGCATTTT
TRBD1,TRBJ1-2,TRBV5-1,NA,CASSSRTGGVDGYTF,TGCGCCAGCAGCTCCCGGACAGGGGGCGTAGATGGCTACACCTTC
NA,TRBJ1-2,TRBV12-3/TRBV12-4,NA,CASSFRAGYTF,TGTGCCAGCAGTTTCAGGGCTGGCTACACCTTC
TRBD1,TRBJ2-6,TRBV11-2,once,CASSNGQGSSGANVLTF,TGTGCCAGCAGCAACGGACAGGGAAGCTCTGGGGCCAACGTCCTGACTTTC
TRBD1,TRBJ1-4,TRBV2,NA,CASSGRGTGNEKLFF,TGTGCCAGCAGTGGTCGCGGGACAGGGAATGAAAAACTGTTTTTT
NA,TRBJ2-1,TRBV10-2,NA,CASSEGRLEQFF,TGCGCCAGCAGTGAAGGAAGACTAGAGCAGTTCTTC
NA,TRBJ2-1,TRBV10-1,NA,CATQGGSQGNEQFF,TGCGCCACCCAGGGAGGTTCACAGGGGAATGAGCAGTTCTTC
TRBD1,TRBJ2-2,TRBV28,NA,CASRWDRDTGELFF,TGTGCCAGCAGGTGGGACAGAGATACCGGGGAGCTGTTTTTT
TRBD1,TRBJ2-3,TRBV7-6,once,CASSQQGTDTQYF,TGTGCCAGCAGCCAACAGGGGACAGATACGCAGTATTTT
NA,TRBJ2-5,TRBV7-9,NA,CASSLGVTRDLARETQYF,TGTGCCAGCAGCTTAGGTGTGACTAGGGATCTTGCCCGGGAGACCCAGTACTTC
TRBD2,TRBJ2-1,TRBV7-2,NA,CASSLDGGDYNEQFF,TGTGCCAGCAGCTTAGACGGGGGGGACTACAATGAGCAGTTCTTC
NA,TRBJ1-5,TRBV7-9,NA,CASSPDSVNQPQHF,TGTGCCAGCAGCCCAGACAGCGTTAATCAGCCCCAGCATTTT
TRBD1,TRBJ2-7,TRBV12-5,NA,CASGLPGDRGYEQYF,TGTGCTAGTGGTTTGCCGGGGGACAGGGGCTACGAGCAGTACTTC
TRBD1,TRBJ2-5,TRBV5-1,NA,CASSYRQGQETQYF,TGCGCCAGCAGCTACAGACAGGGTCAAGAGACCCAGTACTTC
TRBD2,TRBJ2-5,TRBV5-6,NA,CASSLGLAGGSQETQYF,TGTGCCAGCAGCTTGGGACTAGCGGGGGGGTCGCAAGAGACCCAGTACTTC
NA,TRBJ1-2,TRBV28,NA,CASRSGRGYTF,TGTGCCAGCAGAAGCGGGAGGGGCTACACCTTC
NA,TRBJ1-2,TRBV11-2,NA,CASSLDAGYGSF,TGTGCCAGCAGCTTAGATGCGGGATACGGGAGCTTC
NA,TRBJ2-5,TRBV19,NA,CASSLSGALQETQYF,TGTGCCAGTAGCCTATCCGGAGCCCTCCAAGAGACCCAGTACTTC
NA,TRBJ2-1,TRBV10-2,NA,CASRGQSIPYNEQFF,TGCGCCAGCAGAGGACAGAGCATCCCCTACAATGAGCAGTTCTTC
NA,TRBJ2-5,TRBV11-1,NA,CASSSRQAWETQYF,TGTGCCAGCAGTTCGCGCCAGGCTTGGGAGACCCAGTACTTC
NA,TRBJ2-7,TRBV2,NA,CASSHETNEQYF,TGTGCCAGCAGTCATGAGACAAACGAGCAGTACTTC
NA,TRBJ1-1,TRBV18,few,CASSSPGLDTEAFF,TGTGCCAGCTCAAGTCCGGGATTAGACACTGAAGCTTTCTTT
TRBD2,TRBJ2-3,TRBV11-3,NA,CASSFGSSGGTDTQYF,TGTGCCAGCAGCTTTGGATCTAGCGGGGGCACAGATACGCAGTATTTT
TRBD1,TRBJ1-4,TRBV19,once,CASSITGTGNEKLFF,TGTGCCAGTAGTATTACCGGGACAGGGAATGAAAAACTGTTTTTT
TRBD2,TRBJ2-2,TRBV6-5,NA,CASRGTSGHGELFF,TGTGCCAGCAGGGGGACTAGCGGGCACGGGGAGCTGTTTTTT
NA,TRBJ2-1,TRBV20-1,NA,CSAENFDEQFF,TGCAGTGCTGAAAACTTCGATGAGCAGTTCTTC
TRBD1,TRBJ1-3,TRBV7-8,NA,CASRPTGAGNTIYF,TGTGCCAGCAGGCCCACAGGGGCTGGAAACACCATATATTTT
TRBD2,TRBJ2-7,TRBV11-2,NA,CASSLERGGSIHF,TGTGCCAGCAGCTTAGAGCGGGGGGGGTCCATTCACTTC
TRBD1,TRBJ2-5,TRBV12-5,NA,CASGSGTGGSFLQETQYF,TGTGCTAGTGGTTCCGGGACAGGGGGCTCTTTTCTCCAAGAGACCCAGTACTTC
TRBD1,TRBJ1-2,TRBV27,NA,CASSFEGAGGYTF,TGTGCCAGCAGTTTTGAGGGGGCGGGCGGCTACACCTTC
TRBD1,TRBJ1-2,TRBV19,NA,CASSLRDRGYGYTF,TGTGCCAGTAGCCTCCGGGACAGGGGGTATGGCTACACCTTC
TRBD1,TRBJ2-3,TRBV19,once,CASSIRQGFTDTQYF,TGTGCCAGTAGTATAAGACAGGGTTTTACAGATACGCAGTATTTT
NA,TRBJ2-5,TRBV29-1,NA,CSAEWGQGQETQYF,TGCAGCGCTGAGTGGGGCCAGGGCCAAGAGACCCAGTACTTC
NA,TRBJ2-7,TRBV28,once,CASSLLTPYEQYF,TGTGCCAGCAGTTTATTAACTCCCTACGAGCAGTACTTC
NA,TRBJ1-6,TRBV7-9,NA,CASSLDGNSPLHF,TGTGCCAGCAGCTTAGACGGGAATTCACCCCTCCACTTT
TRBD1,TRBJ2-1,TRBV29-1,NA,CSDRRDRGYNEQFF,TGCAGCGACCGCCGGGACAGGGGTTACAATGAGCAGTTCTTC
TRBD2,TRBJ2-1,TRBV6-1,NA,CASSDSWGGEQFF,TGTGCCAGCAGTGATAGTTGGGGGGGGGAGCAGTTCTTC
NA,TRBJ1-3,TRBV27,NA,CASSLGQPFSGNTIYF,TGTGCCAGCAGTTTAGGGCAGCCGTTCTCTGGAAACACCATATATTTT
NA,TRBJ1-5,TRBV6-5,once,CASSYSGVGQPQHF,TGTGCCAGCAGTTATTCGGGGGTTGGTCAGCCCCAGCATTTT
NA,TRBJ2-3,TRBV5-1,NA,CASSGTGPTITDTQYF,TGCGCCAGCAGCGGAACAGGGCCGACTATCACAGATACGCAGTATTTT
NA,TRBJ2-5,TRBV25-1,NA,CASSDSSVRVAETQYF,TGTGCCAGCAGTGACTCCTCGGTTCGGGTAGCGGAGACCCAGTACTTC
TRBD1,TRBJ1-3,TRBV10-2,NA,CASGGTGESGNTIYF,TGCGCCAGCGGTGGGACAGGGGAGTCAGGAAACACCATATATTTT
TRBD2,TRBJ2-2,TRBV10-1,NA,CASSGGGSGELFF,TGCGCCAGCAGCGGGGGGGGTTCCGGGGAGCTGTTTTTT
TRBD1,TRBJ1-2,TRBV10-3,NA,CAISDEKGAGGYTF,TGTGCCATCAGTGATGAAAAGGGGGCCGGGGGCTACACCTTC
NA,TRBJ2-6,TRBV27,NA,CASSLSQGISGANVLTF,TGTGCCAGCAGTTTATCTCAGGGTATCTCTGGGGCCAACGTCCTGACTTTC
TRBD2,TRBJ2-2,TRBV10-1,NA,CASSRTSAVGELFF,TGCGCCAGCAGTAGAACTAGCGCGGTCGGGGAGCTGTTTTTT
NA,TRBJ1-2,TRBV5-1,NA,CASSPQGTGPTNYGYTF,TGCGCCAGCAGCCCGCAAGGAACAGGGCCCACTAACTATGGCTACACCTTC
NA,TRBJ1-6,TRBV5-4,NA,CASSLGQGNNSPLHF,TGTGCCAGCAGCTTGGGTCAGGGGAATAATTCACCCCTCCACTTT
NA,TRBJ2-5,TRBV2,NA,CASSVEETQYF,TGTGCCAGCAGTGTAGAAGAGACCCAGTACTTC
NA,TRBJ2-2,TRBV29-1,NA,CSVGEHGGELFF,TGCAGCGTAGGGGAACACGGCGGGGAGCTGTTTTTT
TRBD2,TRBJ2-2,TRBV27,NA,CASSFGGGNTGELFF,TGTGCCAGCAGTTTTGGCGGGGGGAACACCGGGGAGCTGTTTTTT
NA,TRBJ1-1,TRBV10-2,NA,CATHPRGGGTEAFF,TGCGCCACCCATCCGAGGGGGGGCGGCACTGAAGCTTTCTTT